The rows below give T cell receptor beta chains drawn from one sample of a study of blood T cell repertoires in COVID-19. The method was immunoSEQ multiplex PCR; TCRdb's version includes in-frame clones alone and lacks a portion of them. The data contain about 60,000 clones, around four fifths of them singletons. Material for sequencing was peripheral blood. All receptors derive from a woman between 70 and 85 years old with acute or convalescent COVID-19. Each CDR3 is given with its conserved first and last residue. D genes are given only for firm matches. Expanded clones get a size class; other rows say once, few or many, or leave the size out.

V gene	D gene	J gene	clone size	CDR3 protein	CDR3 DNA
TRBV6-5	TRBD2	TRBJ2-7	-	CASSYSRGGSYEQYF	TGTGCCAGCAGTTACTCGCGGGGGGGATCCTACGAGCAGTACTTC
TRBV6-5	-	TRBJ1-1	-	CASSLDGDTEAFF	TGTGCCAGCAGTCTCGACGGGGACACTGAAGCTTTCTTT
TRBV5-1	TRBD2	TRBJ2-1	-	CASSLLSRLAGGDEQFF	TGCGCCAGCAGCTTGTTGTCGCGACTAGCGGGGGGGGATGAGCAGTTCTTC
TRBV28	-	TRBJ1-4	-	CASSSQGQGQEKLFF	TGTGCCAGCAGTTCCCAGGGGCAGGGACAAGAAAAACTGTTTTTT
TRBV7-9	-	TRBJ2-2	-	CASSLGGQGTGELFF	TGTGCCAGCAGCTTAGGGGGGCAAGGCACCGGGGAGCTGTTTTTT
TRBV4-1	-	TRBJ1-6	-	CASSLPTGNNSPLHF	TGCGCCAGCAGCCTGCCGACGGGGAATAATTCACCCCTCCACTTT
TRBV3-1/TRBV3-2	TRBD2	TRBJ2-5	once	CASSQEQLLADQETQYF	TGTGCCAGCAGCCAAGAGCAGTTGCTAGCGGATCAAGAGACCCAGTACTTC
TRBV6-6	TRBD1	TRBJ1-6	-	CASSPRDRAYNSPLHF	TGTGCCAGCAGTCCCCGCGACAGGGCCTATAATTCACCCCTCCACTTT
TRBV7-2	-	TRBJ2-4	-	CASSLQSTFWAKNIQYF	TGTGCCAGCAGCCTCCAGTCCACCTTTTGGGCCAAAAACATTCAGTACTTC
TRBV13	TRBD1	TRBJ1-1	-	CASSLDGWTGETEAFF	TGTGCCAGCAGCTTAGATGGTTGGACAGGGGAAACTGAAGCTTTCTTT
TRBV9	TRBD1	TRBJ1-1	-	CASSVVEGAMAFF	TGTGCCAGCAGCGTAGTGGAGGGGGCCATGGCTTTCTTT
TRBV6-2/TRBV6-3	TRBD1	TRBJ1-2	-	CASSSTGSNGYTF	TGTGCCAGCAGTTCGACAGGGTCTAATGGCTACACCTTC
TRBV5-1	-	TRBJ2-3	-	CASSGQFTDTQYF	TGCGCCAGCAGCGGACAGTTCACAGATACGCAGTATTTT
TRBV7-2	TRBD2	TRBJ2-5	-	CASSLELAGFQTQYF	TGTGCCAGCAGCTTAGAACTAGCGGGGTTCCAGACCCAGTACTTC
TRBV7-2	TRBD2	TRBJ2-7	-	CASSLTSGAPGEQYF	TGTGCCAGCAGCTTGACTAGCGGGGCCCCTGGCGAGCAGTACTTC
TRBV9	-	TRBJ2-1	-	CASSVGGLSYNEQFF	TGTGCCAGCAGCGTAGGAGGTCTCAGTTACAATGAGCAGTTCTTC
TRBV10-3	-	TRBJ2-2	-	CAIGDSANTGELFF	TGTGCCATCGGCGACAGCGCGAACACCGGGGAGCTGTTTTTT
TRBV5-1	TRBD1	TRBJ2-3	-	CASSLGTGLGDTQYF	TGCGCCAGCAGCTTGGGGACAGGGCTTGGAGATACGCAGTATTTT
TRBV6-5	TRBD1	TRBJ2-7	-	CASRGQGTGTNEQYF	TGTGCCAGCAGGGGTCAGGGGACAGGGACCAACGAGCAGTACTTC
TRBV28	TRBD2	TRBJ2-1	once	CASSLFRLAGGPYEQFF	TGTGCCAGCAGTTTATTCCGACTAGCGGGGGGGCCCTATGAGCAGTTCTTC
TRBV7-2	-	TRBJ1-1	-	CASSLGLPGVTEAFF	TGTGCCAGCAGCTTAGGCCTCCCGGGAGTCACTGAAGCTTTCTTT
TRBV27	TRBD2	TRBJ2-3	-	CASSAGLAPDTQYF	TGTGCCAGCAGCGCGGGACTAGCCCCAGATACGCAGTATTTT
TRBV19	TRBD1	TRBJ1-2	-	CASYLGTGAYYGYTF	TGTGCCAGTTACCTGGGGACAGGGGCCTACTATGGCTACACCTTC
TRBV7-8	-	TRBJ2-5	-	CASSLVRQPETQYF	TGTGCCAGCAGCTTAGTCCGACAGCCGGAGACCCAGTACTTC
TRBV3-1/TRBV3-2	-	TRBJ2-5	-	CASSRLEETQYF	TGTGCCAGCAGCCGGCTGGAGGAGACCCAGTACTTC
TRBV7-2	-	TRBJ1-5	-	CASSLAGSHQPQHF	TGTGCCAGCAGCTTAGCGGGCAGTCATCAGCCCCAGCATTTT
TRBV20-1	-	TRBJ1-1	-	CSASREMRNTEAFF	TGCAGTGCTAGTCGGGAGATGAGGAACACTGAAGCTTTCTTT
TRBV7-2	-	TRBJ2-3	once	CASSYNRGGTDTQYF	TGTGCCAGCAGTTACAATAGGGGCGGCACAGATACGCAGTATTTT
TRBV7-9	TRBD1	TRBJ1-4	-	CASRSGQGSNEKLFF	TGTGCCAGCAGATCTGGACAGGGCTCTAATGAAAAACTGTTTTTT
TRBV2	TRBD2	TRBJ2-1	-	CASSVWGGSYNEQFF	TGTGCCAGCAGCGTGTGGGGGGGGTCCTACAATGAGCAGTTCTTC
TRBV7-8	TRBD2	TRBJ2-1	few	CASSSASSGGFYNEQFF	TGTGCCAGCAGCTCCGCCAGTAGCGGGGGTTTTTACAATGAGCAGTTCTTC
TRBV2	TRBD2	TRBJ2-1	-	CASSTTSGHYNEQFF	TGTGCCAGCAGTACGACTAGCGGGCATTACAATGAGCAGTTCTTC
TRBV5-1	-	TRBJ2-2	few	CASSDASAGELFF	TGCGCCAGCAGCGACGCTAGCGCCGGGGAGCTGTTTTTT
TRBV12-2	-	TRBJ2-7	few	CASRLGGFKGLSPTKQYF	TGTGCAAGTCGCTTAGGGGGTTTTAAAGGACTCTCCCCTACGAAGCAGTACTTC
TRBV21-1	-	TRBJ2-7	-	CASSKIGRDYEQYF	TGTGCCAGCAGCAAAATTGGACGGGACTACGAGCAGTACTTC
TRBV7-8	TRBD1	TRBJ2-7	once	CASSRDREDEQYF	TGTGCCAGCAGCCGGGACAGGGAAGACGAGCAGTACTTC
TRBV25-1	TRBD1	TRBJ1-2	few	CASSVPQGIGYTF	TGTGCCAGCAGTGTCCCACAGGGGATCGGCTACACCTTC
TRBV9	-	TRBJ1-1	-	CASSVGRGNTEAFF	TGTGCCAGCAGCGTAGGTAGAGGGAACACTGAAGCTTTCTTT
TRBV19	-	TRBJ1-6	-	CASSMAGKGNSPLHF	TGTGCCAGTAGTATGGCGGGTAAAGGAAATTCACCCCTCCACTTT
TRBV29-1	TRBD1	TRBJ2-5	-	CSVLYNTGGGETQYF	TGCAGCGTTCTATATAATACAGGGGGAGGAGAGACCCAGTACTTC
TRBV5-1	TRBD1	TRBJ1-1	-	CASSFVTGANTEAFF	TGCGCCAGCAGCTTCGTGACAGGGGCGAACACTGAAGCTTTCTTT
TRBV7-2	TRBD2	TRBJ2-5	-	CASSPAGASGGPRETQYF	TGTGCCAGCAGCCCTGCCGGAGCGAGCGGGGGTCCGAGGGAGACCCAGTACTTC
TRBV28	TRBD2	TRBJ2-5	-	CASSLGGGAETQYF	TGTGCCAGCAGTTTGGGCGGGGGGGCGGAGACCCAGTACTTC
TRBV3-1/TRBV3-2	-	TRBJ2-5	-	CASSTPLLETQYF	TGTGCCAGCAGCACCCCACTGTTGGAGACCCAGTACTTC
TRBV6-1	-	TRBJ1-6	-	CASSEDGRRNSPLHF	TGTGCCAGCAGTGAAGATGGCAGGAGGAATTCACCCCTCCACTTT
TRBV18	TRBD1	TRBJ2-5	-	CASSPGQGETQYF	TGTGCCAGCTCACCGGGACAGGGTGAGACCCAGTACTTC
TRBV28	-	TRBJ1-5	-	CASSLPGGGQPQHF	TGTGCCAGCAGTTTACCGGGAGGGGGTCAGCCCCAGCATTTT